These T cell receptor beta chains were read from a single sample in a study of shared clonotypes between healthy human individuals. Clones were sequenced by immunoSEQ multiplex PCR, and TCRdb holds only the in-frame ones, with some missing. The data hold roughly 2.1 million clones, with under 95% observed a single time. Sequencing was done on a sample of naive CD8+ T cells from PBMCs. The source is a man younger than 35 in good health. Some clones in this sample may be carry-over from other donors' samples. Both conserved end residues are part of each CDR3. The D gene is left open where the match is weak. Clone size appears in some rows only: once, few, many, or a class for an expanded clone.

v_call: TRBV4-1; j_call: TRBJ1-5; clone_size: once; d_call: TRBD1; cdr3_nt: TGCGCCAGCAGCCACCTCCGGGACAGGGGTCGACAGCCCCAGCATTTT; cdr3_aa: CASSHLRDRGRQPQHF
v_call: TRBV27; j_call: TRBJ2-1; clone_size: .; d_call: TRBD2; cdr3_nt: TGTGCCAGCAGAAGCGGGGGGGACAATGAGCAGTTCTTC; cdr3_aa: CASRSGGDNEQFF
v_call: TRBV10-3; j_call: TRBJ2-3; clone_size: .; d_call: .; cdr3_nt: TGTGCCGCGTCGCCGGTTGCTGCAGATACGCAGTATTTT; cdr3_aa: CAASPVAADTQYF
v_call: TRBV19; j_call: TRBJ1-2; clone_size: .; d_call: .; cdr3_nt: TGTGCCAGTATAGGCAGCCCTTTGAACTATGGCTACACCTTC; cdr3_aa: CASIGSPLNYGYTF
v_call: TRBV20-1; j_call: TRBJ2-7; clone_size: .; d_call: .; cdr3_nt: TGCAGTGCTATCAGGGGATTTGAGCAGTACTTC; cdr3_aa: CSAIRGFEQYF
v_call: TRBV27; j_call: TRBJ2-7; clone_size: .; d_call: TRBD2; cdr3_nt: TGTGCCAGCAGATCCCGGACTAGCGCATCCTACGAGCAGTACTTC; cdr3_aa: CASRSRTSASYEQYF
v_call: TRBV7-2; j_call: TRBJ2-1; clone_size: .; d_call: TRBD2; cdr3_nt: TGTGCCAGCAGCCGCACAAGGAGGCTAGCGGAAATTAATGAGCAGTTCTTC; cdr3_aa: CASSRTRRLAEINEQFF
v_call: TRBV27; j_call: TRBJ2-1; clone_size: .; d_call: TRBD2; cdr3_nt: TGTGCCAGCAACAGGGAGCGGGAGTACAATGAGCAGTTCTTC; cdr3_aa: CASNREREYNEQFF
v_call: TRBV11-1; j_call: TRBJ2-7; clone_size: .; d_call: .; cdr3_nt: TGTGCCAGCAGCTTTCGTGGGTTCCCCTACGAGCAGTACTTC; cdr3_aa: CASSFRGFPYEQYF
v_call: TRBV7-9; j_call: TRBJ2-1; clone_size: .; d_call: TRBD2; cdr3_nt: TGTGCCAGCAGCTTAGTGGGAGGGCCTCATAATGAGCAGTTCTTC; cdr3_aa: CASSLVGGPHNEQFF
v_call: TRBV14; j_call: TRBJ1-2; clone_size: .; d_call: .; cdr3_nt: TGTGCCAGCAGCCAGTACTTAGCTAGCGGCTACACCTTC; cdr3_aa: CASSQYLASGYTF
v_call: TRBV19; j_call: TRBJ1-2; clone_size: few; d_call: .; cdr3_nt: TGTGCCAGTAGTATAGATCTGGCGGGACCCTATGGCTACACCTTC; cdr3_aa: CASSIDLAGPYGYTF
v_call: TRBV7-3; j_call: TRBJ2-2; clone_size: once; d_call: .; cdr3_nt: TGTGCCAGCAGCGGACGGACGAACACCGGGGAGCTGTTTTTT; cdr3_aa: CASSGRTNTGELFF
v_call: TRBV28; j_call: TRBJ2-7; clone_size: .; d_call: TRBD2; cdr3_nt: TGTGCCAGCAGTCAGACTAGCAGCTCAAGCTACGAGCAGTACTTC; cdr3_aa: CASSQTSSSSYEQYF
v_call: TRBV27; j_call: TRBJ2-6; clone_size: .; d_call: .; cdr3_nt: TGTGCCAGCAGGGAATTACAGGAATCTGGGGCCAACGTCCTGACTTTC; cdr3_aa: CASRELQESGANVLTF
v_call: TRBV5-8; j_call: TRBJ1-2; clone_size: .; d_call: .; cdr3_nt: TGTGCCCCCGCCCACGGACAGCAGTATCCCTATGGCTACACCTTC; cdr3_aa: CAPAHGQQYPYGYTF
v_call: TRBV11-2; j_call: TRBJ1-4; clone_size: .; d_call: .; cdr3_nt: TGTGCCAGCAGCTTAGTTTCGGGGGTAAACGAAAAACTGTTTTTT; cdr3_aa: CASSLVSGVNEKLFF
v_call: TRBV7-9; j_call: TRBJ2-1; clone_size: .; d_call: .; cdr3_nt: TGTGCCAGCAGCTTAGCGGGACAAATATACAATGAGCAGTTCTTC; cdr3_aa: CASSLAGQIYNEQFF
v_call: TRBV5-1; j_call: TRBJ1-1; clone_size: .; d_call: .; cdr3_nt: TGCGCCAGCAGCCTGGGGGCTGAAGCTTTCTTT; cdr3_aa: CASSLGAEAFF
v_call: TRBV15; j_call: TRBJ2-3; clone_size: .; d_call: .; cdr3_nt: TGTGCCACCAGCAGGTCCCGGACAATCCTGGCCACAGATACGCAGTATTTT; cdr3_aa: CATSRSRTILATDTQYF
v_call: TRBV19; j_call: TRBJ1-2; clone_size: .; d_call: .; cdr3_nt: TGTGCCAGTAGTGTTTTTGGCCCTAACTATGGCTACACCTTC; cdr3_aa: CASSVFGPNYGYTF
v_call: TRBV4-1; j_call: TRBJ1-2; clone_size: .; d_call: .; cdr3_nt: TGCGCCAGCAGCCATGTAATTCACAGGGCTGGCTATGGCTACACCTTC; cdr3_aa: CASSHVIHRAGYGYTF
v_call: TRBV25-1; j_call: TRBJ1-2; clone_size: .; d_call: .; cdr3_nt: TGTGCCAGCAGTGCAGGCTTTAACTATGGCTACACCTTC; cdr3_aa: CASSAGFNYGYTF
v_call: TRBV6-1; j_call: TRBJ2-7; clone_size: .; d_call: TRBD2; cdr3_nt: TGTGCCAGCAGTGAGGGCCTAGCGGGAGCCTACGAGCAGTACTTC; cdr3_aa: CASSEGLAGAYEQYF
v_call: TRBV19; j_call: TRBJ2-1; clone_size: .; d_call: .; cdr3_nt: TGTGCCAGTAGTATGTTTGGAGAATACAATGAGCAGTTCTTC; cdr3_aa: CASSMFGEYNEQFF
v_call: TRBV7-9; j_call: TRBJ1-1; clone_size: once; d_call: .; cdr3_nt: TGTGCCAGCAGCTTAGTGCGGGGCCGGGGCACTGAAGCTTTCTTT; cdr3_aa: CASSLVRGRGTEAFF
v_call: TRBV7-2; j_call: TRBJ1-1; clone_size: .; d_call: .; cdr3_nt: TGTGCCAGCAGCTTAGTAGGGGGGATCAAGGGAACTGAAGCTTTCTTT; cdr3_aa: CASSLVGGIKGTEAFF
v_call: TRBV7-9; j_call: TRBJ2-7; clone_size: once; d_call: TRBD1; cdr3_nt: TGTGCCAGCAGCTCTAGGACAGGGGGTAACTACGAGCAGTACTTC; cdr3_aa: CASSSRTGGNYEQYF
v_call: TRBV13; j_call: TRBJ2-3; clone_size: .; d_call: TRBD2; cdr3_nt: TGTGCCAGCAGCTCCCAGACTAGCGGGCGGGATACGCAGTATTTT; cdr3_aa: CASSSQTSGRDTQYF
v_call: TRBV7-2; j_call: TRBJ2-1; clone_size: .; d_call: .; cdr3_nt: TGTGCCAGCAGCTTAGGAGTGGCGGAGAATGAGCAGTTCTTC; cdr3_aa: CASSLGVAENEQFF
v_call: TRBV7-9; j_call: TRBJ2-7; clone_size: .; d_call: TRBD2; cdr3_nt: TGTGCCAGCAGCTGGAGCGGGAGTTCCTCCTACGAGCAGTACTTC; cdr3_aa: CASSWSGSSSYEQYF
v_call: TRBV4-1; j_call: TRBJ2-2; clone_size: .; d_call: .; cdr3_nt: TGCGCCAGCAGCCAAGTTCCAGCGAACACCGGGGAGCTGTTTTTT; cdr3_aa: CASSQVPANTGELFF
v_call: TRBV28; j_call: TRBJ2-1; clone_size: .; d_call: .; cdr3_nt: TGTGCCACCCAGAAGGGGGGCTACAATGAGCAGTTCTTC; cdr3_aa: CATQKGGYNEQFF
v_call: TRBV5-5; j_call: TRBJ1-5; clone_size: .; d_call: TRBD1; cdr3_nt: TGTGCCAGCAGCGTATTGACAGGGGTAAGCAATCAGCCCCAGCATTTT; cdr3_aa: CASSVLTGVSNQPQHF
v_call: TRBV4-2; j_call: TRBJ1-5; clone_size: few; d_call: .; cdr3_nt: TGTGCCAGCAGCCCCCTTGGTGACCGGGACATCAATCAGCCCCAGCATTTT; cdr3_aa: CASSPLGDRDINQPQHF
v_call: TRBV7-9; j_call: TRBJ2-7; clone_size: once; d_call: .; cdr3_nt: TGTGCCAGCAGCTCCGACCGGGAGAGGAGCTTC; cdr3_aa: CASSSDRERSF
v_call: TRBV7-9; j_call: TRBJ1-1; clone_size: .; d_call: .; cdr3_nt: TGTGCCAGCAGCTTAGTCAAGGTAGGCCTCCAGGGCACTGAAGCTTTCTTT; cdr3_aa: CASSLVKVGLQGTEAFF
v_call: TRBV9; j_call: TRBJ2-3; clone_size: .; d_call: .; cdr3_nt: TGTGCCAGCAGCGTAGAATGGGGCGCGAGCACAGATACGCAGTATTTT; cdr3_aa: CASSVEWGASTDTQYF
v_call: TRBV7-9; j_call: TRBJ1-3; clone_size: .; d_call: TRBD1; cdr3_nt: TGTGCCAGCAGAGGACCGGGGACAGGGGGCGTCCAGGCTGGAAACACCATATATTTT; cdr3_aa: CASRGPGTGGVQAGNTIYF
v_call: TRBV27; j_call: TRBJ2-6; clone_size: .; d_call: .; cdr3_nt: TGTGCCAGCAAGCTACTCAGTGATCAGGGATTACTTGCTGGGGCCAACGTCCTGACTTTC; cdr3_aa: CASKLLSDQGLLAGANVLTF
v_call: TRBV2; j_call: TRBJ2-1; clone_size: .; d_call: .; cdr3_nt: TGTGCCAGCAGTCTTTTGGGACCGGCGGATGAGCAGTTCTTC; cdr3_aa: CASSLLGPADEQFF
v_call: TRBV11-2; j_call: TRBJ2-2; clone_size: .; d_call: TRBD1; cdr3_nt: TGTGCCAGCAGCTTAGAACAGGGGTTGACCGGGGAGCTGTTTTTT; cdr3_aa: CASSLEQGLTGELFF
v_call: TRBV28; j_call: TRBJ1-2; clone_size: .; d_call: .; cdr3_nt: TGTGCCAGCACCGGGTCCCCGGAGGGCTATGGCTACACCTTC; cdr3_aa: CASTGSPEGYGYTF
v_call: TRBV6-5; j_call: TRBJ2-7; clone_size: .; d_call: TRBD1; cdr3_nt: TGTGCCAGCAGTACCCCGGGACAGGGTTACTACGAGCAGTACTTC; cdr3_aa: CASSTPGQGYYEQYF
v_call: TRBV28; j_call: TRBJ2-5; clone_size: .; d_call: TRBD2; cdr3_nt: TGTGCCAGCAGAGCGGGACTCCAAGAGACCCAGTACTTC; cdr3_aa: CASRAGLQETQYF
v_call: TRBV27; j_call: TRBJ2-7; clone_size: .; d_call: TRBD1; cdr3_nt: TGTGCCAGCTCCCCAGGGGGCGGAACCTCCTACGAGCAGTACTTC; cdr3_aa: CASSPGGGTSYEQYF
v_call: TRBV4-1; j_call: TRBJ2-7; clone_size: .; d_call: TRBD1; cdr3_nt: TGCGCCAGCTCGGCGGGGACAGGGGGGTACGAGCAGTACTTC; cdr3_aa: CASSAGTGGYEQYF
v_call: TRBV7-2; j_call: TRBJ2-7; clone_size: .; d_call: TRBD2; cdr3_nt: TGTGCCAGCAGATTCTCTAGCGGGCGTTCCTACGAGCAGTACTTC; cdr3_aa: CASRFSSGRSYEQYF
v_call: TRBV5-1; j_call: TRBJ2-7; clone_size: .; d_call: .; cdr3_nt: TGCGCCAGCAGTCTGGGGGACACCTACGAGCAGTACTTC; cdr3_aa: CASSLGDTYEQYF
v_call: TRBV2; j_call: TRBJ1-4; clone_size: .; d_call: TRBD1; cdr3_nt: TGTGCCAGCAGTGATCTAAGGGACAGTCTGGGGGAAAAACTGTTTTTT; cdr3_aa: CASSDLRDSLGEKLFF
v_call: TRBV15; j_call: TRBJ2-1; clone_size: .; d_call: .; cdr3_nt: TGTGCCACCAGCAGAGATAGCCACAATGAGCAGTTCTTC; cdr3_aa: CATSRDSHNEQFF
v_call: TRBV27; j_call: TRBJ1-1; clone_size: .; d_call: TRBD1; cdr3_nt: TGTGCCAGCAGTCCGAGGGGACAGGGGGGTCGGTTCTTTCGAATGAACACTGAAGCTTTCTTT; cdr3_aa: CASSPRGQGGRFFRMNTEAFF
v_call: TRBV2; j_call: TRBJ1-1; clone_size: once; d_call: .; cdr3_nt: TGTGCCAGCAGTGAACCCGTGGACGGGGAGAACACTGAAGCTTTCTTT; cdr3_aa: CASSEPVDGENTEAFF
v_call: TRBV29-1; j_call: TRBJ1-2; clone_size: .; d_call: TRBD1; cdr3_nt: TGCAGCGCCCTGGGACAGGGGGACTTCCCCTTC; cdr3_aa: CSALGQGDFPF
v_call: TRBV4-1; j_call: TRBJ2-5; clone_size: .; d_call: TRBD2; cdr3_nt: TGCGCCAGCAGCCAACGACTAGCGGGAGTGGTGGACGAGGAGACCCAGTACTTC; cdr3_aa: CASSQRLAGVVDEETQYF
v_call: TRBV5-3; j_call: TRBJ2-7; clone_size: .; d_call: TRBD2; cdr3_nt: TGTGCCAGAAGCTTGGCCAGCGGGGCCTACGAGCAGTACTTC; cdr3_aa: CARSLASGAYEQYF
v_call: TRBV7-9; j_call: TRBJ1-2; clone_size: .; d_call: .; cdr3_nt: TGTGCCAGCAGCATTCTGACAGAGCCCCCCTATGGCTACACCTTC; cdr3_aa: CASSILTEPPYGYTF
v_call: TRBV18; j_call: TRBJ2-1; clone_size: .; d_call: .; cdr3_nt: TGTGCCAGCTCACCAGAGGCAGTTGGATATGAGCAGTTCTTC; cdr3_aa: CASSPEAVGYEQFF
v_call: TRBV27; j_call: TRBJ1-3; clone_size: .; d_call: .; cdr3_nt: TGTGCCAGCAGTTTAACTTTTAGCTCTGGAAACACCATATATTTT; cdr3_aa: CASSLTFSSGNTIYF
v_call: TRBV27; j_call: TRBJ1-2; clone_size: .; d_call: .; cdr3_nt: TGTGCCAGCACCGCCGGACAAGAGGGCTATGGCTACACCTTC; cdr3_aa: CASTAGQEGYGYTF